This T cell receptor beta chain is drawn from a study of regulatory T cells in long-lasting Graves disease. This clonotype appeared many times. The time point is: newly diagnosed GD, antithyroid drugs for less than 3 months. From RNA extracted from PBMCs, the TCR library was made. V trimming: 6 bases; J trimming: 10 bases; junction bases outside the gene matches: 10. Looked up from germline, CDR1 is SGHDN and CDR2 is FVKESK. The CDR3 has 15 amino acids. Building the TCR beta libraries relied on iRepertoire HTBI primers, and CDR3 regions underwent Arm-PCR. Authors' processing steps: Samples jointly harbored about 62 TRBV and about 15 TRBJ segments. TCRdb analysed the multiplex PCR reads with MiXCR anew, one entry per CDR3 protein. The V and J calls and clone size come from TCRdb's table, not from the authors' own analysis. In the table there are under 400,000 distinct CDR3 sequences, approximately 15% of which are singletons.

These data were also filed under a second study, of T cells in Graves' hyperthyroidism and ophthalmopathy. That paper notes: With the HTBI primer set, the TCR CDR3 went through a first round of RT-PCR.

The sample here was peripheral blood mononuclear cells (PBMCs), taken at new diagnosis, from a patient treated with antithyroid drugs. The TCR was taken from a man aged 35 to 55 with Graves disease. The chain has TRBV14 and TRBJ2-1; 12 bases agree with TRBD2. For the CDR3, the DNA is TGTGCCAGCAGTCGTAGGACTAGCGGGGTAAGGGAGCAGTTCTTC. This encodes CASSRRTSGVREQFF.